This TCR beta chain was retrieved from a study of beta chain features in type 1 diabetes. Regarding the study as a whole: Patients with Type 1 diabetes showed moderately but significantly shorter TCRB CDR3s in all four CD4+ subsets.

cDNA synthesis used the whole RNA isolate, giving expressed TCRB sequences. Sequencing used immunoSEQ multiplex PCR; TCRdb keeps in-frame clones, though not all of them. The data show 12,000 to 15,000 clones, approximately 64% seen once. CDR1 is SGHTA and CDR2 is FQGTGA in the germline V gene. Deletions cut 5 bases from V and 2 bases from J, with 5 bases between. The CDR3 is 12 amino acids. To note about this clone: Antigen: not known.

The receptor was derived from a woman aged 18-29 years with type 1 diabetes. The chain combines TRBV7-3 with TRBJ2-3; D uncertain. The sample comprised stem cell memory CD4+ T cells from blood. The CDR3, as DNA: TGTGCCAGCAGCAGCCTCACAGATACGCAGTATTTT. It translates to CASSSLTDTQYF.